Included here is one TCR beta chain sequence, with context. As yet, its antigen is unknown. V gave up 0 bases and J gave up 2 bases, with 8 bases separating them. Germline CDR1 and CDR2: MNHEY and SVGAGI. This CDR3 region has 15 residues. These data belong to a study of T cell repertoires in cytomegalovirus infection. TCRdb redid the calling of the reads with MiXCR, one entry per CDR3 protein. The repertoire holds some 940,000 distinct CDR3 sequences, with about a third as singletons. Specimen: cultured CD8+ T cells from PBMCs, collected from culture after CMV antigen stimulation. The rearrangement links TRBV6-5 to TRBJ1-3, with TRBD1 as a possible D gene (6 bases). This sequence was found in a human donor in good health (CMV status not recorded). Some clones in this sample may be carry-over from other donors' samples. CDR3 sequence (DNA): TGTGCCAGCAGTTACTCCGGGACAACTGGAAACACCATATATTTT. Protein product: CASSYSGTTGNTIYF.